This T cell receptor beta chain is drawn from a study of CD8 T cells in ankylosing spondylitis (dated by TCRdb to 2016 to 2017). Context from the whole study: The study profiled T cell receptor beta repertoires in healthy donors and ankylosing spondylitis patients to find disease-linked TCR variants. The full study cohort comprised 25 ankylosing spondylitis patients and 85 to 120 healthy donors. Samples of peripheral blood were taken, and for ankylosing spondylitis patients, synovial fluid was collected as well.

Instrument on record: Illumina HiSeq 2500. Quantitative 5'-RACE with molecular barcodes was the method used to prepare the TCR beta libraries. Processing in the source paper ran as follows. A new computational method based on a probabilistic model of VDJ rearrangement was used to identify disease-linked TCR variants. TCRdb applied fastp at Q25 and MiXCR to the public reads, then kept only in-frame beta chains. Each entry merges the rows of one CDR3 protein and shows their most common DNA and genes. The V and J calls come from TCRdb's annotation, not from the publication. This sample has 350,000 to 550,000 distinct CDR3 sequences in its table, and roughly a quarter of those were observed once. The biggest ten clones account for about 0.9% of the sample. Looking up the germline V gene yields CDR1 SGDLS and CDR2 YYNGEE. There are 14 amino acids in the CDR3, from cysteine to phenylalanine inclusive. The kept DNA is CDR3 alone, 42 bases in frame from the first base. V is cut by 4 bases and J by 2 bases, and the space between the germline ends is 13 bases.

Study-wide conclusions, independent of this receptor: A CD8+ phenotype was shown by the disease-linked clones, which were found at relatively low frequencies in peripheral blood. A TCR beta motif of several highly homologous amino acid variants appeared characteristic of blood from ankylosing spondylitis patients. Some motif variants were previously reported in synovial fluid and blood of reactive arthritis patients, suggesting common disease-initiation mechanisms. Significant enrichment of the disease-linked clones was reported in matched synovial fluid samples from ankylosing spondylitis patients.

The sample holds a few counts of this clonotype. Its antigen is currently not known. No base-level quality is on record; no much larger clone is a single base apart. The sequence links TRBV9 to TRBJ2-7; TRBD2 could be the D gene, as 5 bases match. Sequenced: blood, either unsorted or a sorted T cell fraction (not recorded which). This clonotype originated in a male donor with ankylosing spondylitis. The DNA is TGTGCCAGCAGCCTCCTAGCCGATACCTACGAGCAGTACTTC. Translated, this is CASSLLADTYEQYF.